A single sample is the source of the 2 T cell receptor beta chains below, sequenced in a study of cytomegalovirus exposure and HLA in healthy donors (dated by TCRdb to about 2017). Libraries were constructed by the immunoSEQ multiplex PCR assay. A mixture of 60 forward primers for TCR Vbeta segments and 13 reverse primers for TCR Jbeta segments was used in the multiplex PCR. This immuneACCESS table, as held by TCRdb, lists in-frame sequences with V and J called but not all clones. Of the missing ones, under half trace to an unresolved V gene in checked studies; the others have no known cause. A total of around 100,000 clones appear in this sample, 82% of them only once. The biggest ten clones account for over 20% of the sample. The source material was PBMCs. These receptors were obtained from a young man in good health and CMV-seropositive.

This rearrangement joins TRBV9 to TRBJ2-7; a possible D gene is TRBD2 (5 bases). This CDR3 region has 16 residues. Per germline, CDR1 SGDLS and CDR2 YYNGEE. Trimming took 0 bases from V and 6 from J, leaving 19 bases between them. CDR3 in DNA: TGTGCCAGCAGCGTAGGAGGCGGAAACCTAGGAGGCGAGCAGTACTTC. Its protein product is CASSVGGGNLGGEQYF.

This clone was detected a few times. V usage is TRBV5-1 and J usage is TRBJ2-2; TRBD2 might be the D (6 bases). Deletions cut 4 bases from V and 6 bases from J, with 16 bases between. CDR3 size: 15 residues. Germline CDR1 reads SGHRS; CDR2 reads YFSETQ. CDR3 sequence: CASSGREPHAGELFF. The CDR3 region has the DNA TGCGCCAGCAGCGGGCGGGAACCGCACGCCGGGGAGCTGTTTTTT.